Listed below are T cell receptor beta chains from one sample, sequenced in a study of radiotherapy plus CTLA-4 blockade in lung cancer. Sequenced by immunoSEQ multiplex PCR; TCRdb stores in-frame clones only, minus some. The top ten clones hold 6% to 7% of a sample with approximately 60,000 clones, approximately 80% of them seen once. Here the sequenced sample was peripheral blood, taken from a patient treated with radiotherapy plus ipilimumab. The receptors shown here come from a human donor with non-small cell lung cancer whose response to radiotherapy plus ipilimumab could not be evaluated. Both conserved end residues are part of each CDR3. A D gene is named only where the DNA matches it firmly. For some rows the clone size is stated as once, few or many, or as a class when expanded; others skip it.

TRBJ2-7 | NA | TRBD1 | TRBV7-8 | CASSWGQYEQYF | TGTGCCAGCAGCTGGGGACAGTACGAGCAGTACTTC
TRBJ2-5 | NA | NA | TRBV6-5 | CASTPGGYRETQYF | TGTGCCAGCACCCCTGGGGGGTACCGGGAGACCCAGTACTTC
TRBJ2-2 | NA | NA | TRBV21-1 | CASCPKSAEETGELFF | TGTGCCAGCTGTCCTAAAAGCGCAGAGGAGACCGGGGAGCTGTTTTTT
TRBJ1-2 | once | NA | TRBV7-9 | CASRSRGRNYGYTF | TGTGCCAGCAGGTCCCGGGGTCGAAACTATGGCTACACCTTC
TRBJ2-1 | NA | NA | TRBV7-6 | CASSPPGNEQFF | TGTGCCAGCAGCCCACCAGGGAATGAGCAGTTCTTC
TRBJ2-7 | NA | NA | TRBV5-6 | CASSRPAGNGEQYF | TGTGCCAGCAGCAGGCCAGCGGGCAATGGCGAGCAGTACTTC
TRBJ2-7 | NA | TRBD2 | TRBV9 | CASSVSGGGYEQYF | TGTGCCAGCAGCGTGAGCGGGGGGGGATACGAGCAGTACTTC
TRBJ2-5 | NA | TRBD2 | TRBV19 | CASSMELAGARETQYF | TGTGCCAGTAGTATGGAACTAGCGGGTGCTCGGGAGACCCAGTACTTC
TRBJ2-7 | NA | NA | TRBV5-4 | CASSPFRGRLNEQYF | TGTGCCAGCAGCCCCTTTAGGGGTCGACTTAACGAGCAGTACTTC
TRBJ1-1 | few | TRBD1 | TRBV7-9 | CASSPGTVGGTEAFF | TGTGCCAGCAGCCCCGGGACAGTGGGGGGCACTGAAGCTTTCTTT
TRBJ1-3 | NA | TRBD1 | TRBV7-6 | CASSLGTGGFGNTIYF | TGTGCCAGCAGCTTAGGGACAGGCGGCTTTGGAAACACCATATATTTT
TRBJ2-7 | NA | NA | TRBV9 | CASSVGGERSEQYF | TGTGCCAGCAGCGTAGGCGGGGAAAGGAGCGAGCAGTACTTC
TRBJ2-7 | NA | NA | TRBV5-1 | CASSLEQGPIYEQYF | TGCGCCAGCAGCTTGGAACAGGGTCCAATCTACGAGCAGTACTTC
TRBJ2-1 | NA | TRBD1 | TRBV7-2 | CASSTRTGRDEQFF | TGTGCCAGCAGCACGCGGACAGGGCGGGATGAGCAGTTCTTC
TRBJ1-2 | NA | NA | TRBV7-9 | CASSLGRGANYGYTF | TGTGCCAGCAGCTTAGGCAGGGGAGCCAACTATGGCTACACCTTC
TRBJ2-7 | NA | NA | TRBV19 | CASSTDGYEQYF | TGTGCCAGTAGTACCGACGGGTACGAGCAGTACTTC
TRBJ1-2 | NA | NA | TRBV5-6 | CASSLARNPYGYTF | TGTGCCAGCAGCTTGGCGAGGAATCCCTATGGCTACACCTTC
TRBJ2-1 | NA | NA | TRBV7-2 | CASSPLALASNEQFF | TGTGCCAGCAGCCCATTGGCCCTAGCATCCAATGAGCAGTTCTTC
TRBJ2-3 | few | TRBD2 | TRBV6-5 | CASSYSMGGNTDTQYF | TGTGCCAGCAGTTACTCCATGGGAGGGAACACAGATACGCAGTATTTT
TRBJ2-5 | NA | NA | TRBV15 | CATSSSGTLGGETQYF | TGTGCCACCAGCAGCTCCGGGACTCTAGGCGGGGAGACCCAGTACTTC
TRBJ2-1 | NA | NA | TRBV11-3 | CASSLGGVGGYEQFF | TGTGCCAGCAGCTTAGGGGGAGTCGGGGGTTATGAGCAGTTCTTC
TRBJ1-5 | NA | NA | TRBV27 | CASSLTGTLNGRSQPQHF | TGTGCCAGCAGTCTAACCGGGACCCTAAACGGGAGGAGTCAGCCCCAGCATTTT
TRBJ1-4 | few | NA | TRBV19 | CASSGWAGEKLFF | TGTGCCAGTAGTGGGTGGGCGGGAGAAAAACTGTTTTTT
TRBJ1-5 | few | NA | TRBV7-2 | CASSLGRFGNQPQHF | TGTGCCAGCAGCCTAGGGAGATTTGGCAATCAGCCCCAGCATTTT
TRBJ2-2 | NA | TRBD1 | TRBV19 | CASSLRTGGTGELFF | TGTGCCAGTAGTCTACGGACAGGGGGAACCGGGGAGCTGTTTTTT
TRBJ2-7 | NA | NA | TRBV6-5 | CASSYRDNSYEQYF | TGTGCCAGCAGTTACCGGGACAACTCCTACGAGCAGTACTTC
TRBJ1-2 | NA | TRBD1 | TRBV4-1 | CASSQDGHRGVQGGYTF | TGCGCCAGCAGCCAAGATGGGCACAGGGGCGTACAGGGGGGCTACACCTTC
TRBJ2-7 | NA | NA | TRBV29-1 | CSASTSYEQYF | TGCAGCGCCTCCACTAGCTACGAGCAGTACTTC